Following are 18 T cell receptor beta chains from one sample sequenced in a study of CD8 T cells in ankylosing spondylitis. Using its own MiXCR run on the 5' RACE reads, TCRdb lists one record per CDR3 protein. The sample has fewer than 250,000 distinct CDR3 sequences, approximately 10% seen once. Sequences were obtained from blood, either unsorted or a sorted T cell fraction (not recorded which). The receptors derive from a male donor with ankylosing spondylitis or in good health (not recorded which).

V is TRBV2 and J is TRBJ1-4; D unclear. Germline V gene data show CDR1 as SNHLY and CDR2 as FYNNEI. The CDR3 has 14 residues. Trimming left V 4 bases short and J 4 bases short, with 10 bases between. This CDR3 is CASSVAADNEKLFF. The CDR3 nucleotides are TGTGCCAGCAGTGTGGCAGCCGATAATGAAAAACTGTTTTTT.

The genes are TRBV3-1 and TRBJ2-7, with TRBD1 as a possible D gene (6 bases). Germline CDR1 reads LGHDT; CDR2 reads YNNKEL (reference sequence). Deletions cut 3 bases from V and 3 bases from J, with 9 bases between. The CDR3 has 13 residues. Here the CDR3 DNA reads TGTGCCAGCAGCCATGGACAGATCTACGAGCAGTACTTC. Amino acids: CASSHGQIYEQYF.

Ten or more counts support this clonotype. The rearrangement uses TRBV20-1 and TRBJ2-4; D ambiguous. Trimming took off 0 bases at V and 6 bases at J, with 15 bases between the two ends. The CDR3 sequence is 15 residues long. Per the germline V gene, CDR1 is DFQATT and CDR2 is SNEGSKA (reference sequence). CDR3 sequence: CSARDRKGSANIQYF. The CDR3, as DNA: TGCAGTGCTAGAGATCGGAAGGGCAGCGCAAACATTCAGTACTTC.

The chain uses TRBV3-1 and TRBJ2-5; no clear D gene. Trimming cost V 0 bases and J 0 bases, with 8 bases left between them. In germline, CDR1 is LGHDT, CDR2 YNNKEL (reference sequence). The CDR3 is made up of 15 amino acids. The CDR3 region is CASSQDGLDQETQYF. For the CDR3, the DNA is TGTGCCAGCAGCCAAGATGGGCTAGACCAAGAGACCCAGTACTTC.

This clonotype has only a few counts. The chain employs TRBV7-9 and TRBJ2-3; D possibly matches TRBD1 or TRBD2 (5 bases each). This CDR3 is 15 amino acids long. With 0 bases removed from V and 3 bases from J, the gap between germline ends came to 10 bases. Germline assignment: CDR1 SEHNR and CDR2 FQNEAQ (reference sequence). CDR3 sequence (DNA): TGTGCCAGCAGCTTAGCGGGGCCGGGGACAGATACGCAGTATTTT. This codes for CASSLAGPGTDTQYF.

This clonotype appeared many times. The chain carries TRBV4-2 and TRBJ2-7; D possibly corresponds to TRBD2 (6 bases). CDR3 size: 18 residues. The V gene lost 1 base and the J gene lost 3 bases, with 22 bases spanning the gap. Germline V gives CDR1 LGHNA, CDR2 YNFKEQ. The DNA of the CDR3 is TGTGCCAGCAGCCAAGGGACATTAGGCGGGGTAGGTGACTACGAGCAGTACTTC. This translates into CASSQGTLGGVGDYEQYF.

The sample holds many counts of this clonotype. The chain employs TRBV5-1 and TRBJ1-4, with 9 bases fitting TRBD1. The junction had 1 base not matched to a gene; V was cut back by 3 bases and J by 4 bases. Germline lookup yields CDR1 SGHRS and CDR2 YFSETQ. This CDR3 comprises 14 residues. Here the CDR3 reads CASSSGQGNEKLFF. For the CDR3, the DNA is TGCGCCAGCAGCTCGGGACAGGGTAATGAAAAACTGTTTTTT.

This clonotype appeared many times. The chain is built from TRBV9 and TRBJ1-4; perhaps TRBD1 as D (6 bases). V lost 3 bases to trimming and J lost 6 bases, with 15 bases between them. The CDR3 consists of 15 residues. Germline assignment: CDR1 SGDLS and CDR2 YYNGEE. Here the CDR3 DNA reads TGTGCCAGCAGCGCCCGAGGGGGGGCAGATGAAAAACTGTTTTTT. Amino acids: CASSARGGADEKLFF.

This clonotype was seen a few times. The chain carries TRBV5-1 and TRBJ2-7; possible D gene TRBD2, 6 bases. Looked up from germline, CDR1 is SGHRS and CDR2 is YFSETQ. Trimming removed 7 bases at V and 5 bases at J, with 25 bases between. CDR3 size: 16 residues. The CDR3 DNA is TGCGCCAGCTACCCTGCAGCCGGGACTGGGAGGCACGAGCAGTACTTC. It yields the protein CASYPAAGTGRHEQYF. The whole variable domain, remainder taken from reference TRBV5-1 and TRBJ2-7, is KAGVTQTPRYLIKTRGQQVTLSCSPISGHRSVSWYQQTPGQGLQFLFEYFSETQRNKGNFPGRFSGRQFSNSRSEMNVSTLELGDSALYLCASYPAAGTGRHEQYFGPGTRLTVT.

This clonotype showed up many times. The rearrangement uses TRBV9 and TRBJ2-5; TRBD1 might be the D (6 bases). V was shortened by 3 bases and J by 5 bases, with 17 bases between the two germline ends. Germline V gene lookup returns CDR1 SGDLS and CDR2 YYNGEE. This CDR3 contains 15 residues. The CDR3 here is CASSGGLMGSETQYF. The CDR3 DNA reads as TGTGCCAGCAGCGGGGGGCTGATGGGGTCGGAGACCCAGTACTTC. Variable domain in full (rest from reference TRBV9 and TRBJ2-5): DSGVTQTPKHLITATGQRVTLRCSPRSGDLSVYWYQQSLDQGLQFLIQYYNGEERAKGNILERFSAQQFPDLHSELNLSSLELGDSALYFCASSGGLMGSETQYFGPGTRLLVL.

This rearrangement joins TRBV5-1 to TRBJ1-1; 8 bases are shared with TRBD1. V lost 5 bases and J lost 5; bases outside the gene matches: 8. This CDR3 comprises 14 residues. Germline V gene data show CDR1 as SGHRS and CDR2 as YFSETQ. The CDR3 protein is CASRAGQGRTEAFF. As DNA, the CDR3 is TGCGCCAGCAGAGCCGGACAGGGCAGGACTGAAGCTTTCTTT.

This clonotype has ten or more counts. The gene calls are TRBV20-1 and TRBJ1-1, with D possibly matching TRBD1 (5 bases). CDR1 is DFQATT, CDR2 SNEGSKA, per germline (reference sequence). The CDR3 runs to 15 residues. V shed 6 bases and J shed 3 bases, with 20 bases lying between them. DNA for the CDR3: TGCAGTGCGCCGGGTGAGTTCGGGGGATACACTGAAGCTTTCTTT. It is translated as CSAPGEFGGYTEAFF.

In its sample, this clonotype was seen a few times. This chain uses TRBV12-3 or TRBV12-4 with TRBJ2-2, with D possibly being TRBD2 (5 bases). The CDR3 runs 16 residues. The V end was cut by 7 bases, the J end by 1 base, with 16 bases between. CDR3 amino acids: CASKPDGLLNTGELFF. The CDR3 DNA sequence: TGTGCCAGCAAGCCGGACGGACTGTTGAACACCGGGGAGCTGTTTTTT.

In its sample, this clonotype was seen many times. This chain joins TRBV5-1 and TRBJ2-2, with D unclear. V gave up 4 bases and J gave up 1 base, with 8 bases separating them. The V gene's germline CDR1 is SGHRS and CDR2 YFSETQ. The CDR3 extends over 14 amino acids. The CDR3 DNA reads TGCGCCAGCAGCCCGGACGGGAACACCGGGGAGCTGTTTTTT. It translates to CASSPDGNTGELFF.

V gene TRBV5-5 combines with J gene TRBJ2-1; D uncertain. V lost 4 bases to trimming and J lost 5 bases, with 13 bases between them. Germline CDR1 SGHKS, CDR2 YYEKEE (reference sequence). The CDR3 contains 14 residues. CDR3 nucleotides: TGTGCCAGCAGCCCTGGTTCTTCGGACAATGAGCAGTTCTTC. Translating gives CASSPGSSDNEQFF.

This clonotype was counted ten times or more. The chain combines TRBV3-1 with TRBJ2-5; 8 bases agree with TRBD2. V shed 2 bases, J shed 5 bases, and the junction held 7 bases outside the gene matches. The germline gives CDR1 LGHDT, CDR2 YNNKEL (reference sequence). The CDR3 has 15 residues. The CDR3 here is CASSQNRGGSETQYF. CDR3 DNA: TGTGCCAGCAGCCAAAATCGGGGGGGCAGTGAGACCCAGTACTTC.

This clonotype was counted many times. The chain carries TRBV6-1 and TRBJ2-7, with unresolved D. This CDR3 has 13 amino acids. Trimming left V 0 bases short and J 9 bases short, with 12 bases between. Germline loops: CDR1 MNHNS, CDR2 SASEGT. CDR3 in DNA: TGTGCCAGCAGTGAAGCGGCCGAGGTGGGGCAGTACTTC. Protein sequence: CASSEAAEVGQYF.

This clonotype appeared a few times. V and J are TRBV5-1 and TRBJ2-5, with 7 bases fitting TRBD1. The V and J ends lost 3 bases and 2 bases, in that order; junction bases with no gene match: 4. CDR1 is SGHRS, CDR2 YFSETQ, per germline. This CDR3 has 14 residues. CDR3 protein: CASSSTGFQETQYF. The CDR3 DNA is TGCGCCAGCAGCTCGACAGGGTTTCAAGAGACCCAGTACTTC.